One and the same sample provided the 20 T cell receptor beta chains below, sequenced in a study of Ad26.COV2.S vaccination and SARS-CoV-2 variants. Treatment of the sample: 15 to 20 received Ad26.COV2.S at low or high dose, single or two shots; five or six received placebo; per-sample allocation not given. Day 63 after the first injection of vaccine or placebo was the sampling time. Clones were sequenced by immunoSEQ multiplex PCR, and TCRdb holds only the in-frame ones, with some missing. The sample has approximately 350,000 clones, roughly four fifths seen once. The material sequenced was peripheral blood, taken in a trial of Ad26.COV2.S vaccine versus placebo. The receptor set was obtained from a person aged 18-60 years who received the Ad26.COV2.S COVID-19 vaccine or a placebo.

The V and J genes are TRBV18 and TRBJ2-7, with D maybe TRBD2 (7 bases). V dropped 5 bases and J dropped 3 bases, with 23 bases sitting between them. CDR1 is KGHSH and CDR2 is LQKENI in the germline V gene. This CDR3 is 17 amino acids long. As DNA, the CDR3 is TGTGCCAGCTCAGGACAAGCTGAGGGGGGGCTAATCTACGAGCAGTACTTC. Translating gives CASSGQAEGGLIYEQYF.

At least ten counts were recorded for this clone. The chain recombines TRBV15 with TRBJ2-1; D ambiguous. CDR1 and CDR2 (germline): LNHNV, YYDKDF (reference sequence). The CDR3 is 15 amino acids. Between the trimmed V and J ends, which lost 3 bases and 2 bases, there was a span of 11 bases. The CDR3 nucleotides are TGTGCCACCAGCAGTCGTGGACCAACCTACAATGAGCAGTTCTTC. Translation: CATSSRGPTYNEQFF. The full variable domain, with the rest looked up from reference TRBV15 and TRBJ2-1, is DAMVIQNPRYQVTQFGKPVTLSCSQTLNHNVMYWYQQKSSQAPKLLFHYYDKDFNNEADTPDNFQSRRPNTSFCFLDIRSPGLGDTAMYLCATSSRGPTYNEQFFGPGTRLTVL.

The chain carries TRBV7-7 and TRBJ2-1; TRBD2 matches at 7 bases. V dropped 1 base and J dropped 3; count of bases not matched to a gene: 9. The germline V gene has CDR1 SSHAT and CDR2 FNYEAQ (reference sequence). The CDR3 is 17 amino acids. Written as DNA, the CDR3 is TGTGCCAGCAGCTTAGGGCAGTCCCGGGGGGTCTACAATGAGCAGTTCTTC. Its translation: CASSLGQSRGVYNEQFF.

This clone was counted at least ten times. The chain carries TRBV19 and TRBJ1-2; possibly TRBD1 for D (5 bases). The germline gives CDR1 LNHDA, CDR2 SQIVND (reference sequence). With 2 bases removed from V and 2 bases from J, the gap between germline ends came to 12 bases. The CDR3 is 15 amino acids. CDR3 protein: CASSIWRGRNYGYTF. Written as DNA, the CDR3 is TGTGCCAGTAGTATATGGAGGGGACGAAACTATGGCTACACCTTC.

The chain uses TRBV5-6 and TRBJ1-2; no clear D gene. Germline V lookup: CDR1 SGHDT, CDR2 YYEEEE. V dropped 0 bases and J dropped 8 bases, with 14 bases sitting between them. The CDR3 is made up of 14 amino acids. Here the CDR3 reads CASSLASGSGGYTF. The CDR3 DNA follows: TGTGCCAGCAGCTTGGCCAGCGGGTCCGGCGGCTACACCTTC.

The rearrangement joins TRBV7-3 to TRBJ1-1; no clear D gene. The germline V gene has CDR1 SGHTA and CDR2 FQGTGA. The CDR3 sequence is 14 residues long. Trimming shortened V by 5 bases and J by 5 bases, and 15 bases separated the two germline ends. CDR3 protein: CASSPGRRSTEAFF. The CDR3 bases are TGTGCCAGCAGCCCCGGACGGAGATCAACTGAAGCTTTCTTT.

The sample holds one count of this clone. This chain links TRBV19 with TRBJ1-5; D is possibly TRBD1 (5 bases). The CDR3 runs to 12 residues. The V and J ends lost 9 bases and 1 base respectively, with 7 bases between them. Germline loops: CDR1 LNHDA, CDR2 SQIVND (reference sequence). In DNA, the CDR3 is TGTGCCAGCAACAGGAGCAATCAGCCCCAGCATTTT. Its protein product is CASNRSNQPQHF. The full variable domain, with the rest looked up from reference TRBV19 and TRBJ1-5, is DGGITQSPKYLFRKEGQNVTLSCEQNLNHDAMYWYRQDPGQGLRLIYYSQIVNDFQKGDIAEGYSVSREKKESFPLTVTSAQKNPTAFYLCASNRSNQPQHFGDGTRLSIL.

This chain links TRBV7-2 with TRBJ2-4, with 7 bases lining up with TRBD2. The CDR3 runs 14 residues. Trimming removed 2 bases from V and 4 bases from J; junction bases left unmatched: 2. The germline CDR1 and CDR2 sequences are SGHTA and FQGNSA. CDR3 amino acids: CASSLTGGKNIQYF. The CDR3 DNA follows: TGTGCCAGCAGCTTAACGGGAGGAAAAAACATTCAGTACTTC.

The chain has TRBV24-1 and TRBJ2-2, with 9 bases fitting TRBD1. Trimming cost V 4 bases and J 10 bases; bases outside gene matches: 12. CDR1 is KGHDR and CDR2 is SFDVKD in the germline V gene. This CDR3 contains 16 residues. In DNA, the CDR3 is TGTGCCACCAGTGACCCGCGGACAGGGGCCTCCTCGGAGCTGTTTTTT. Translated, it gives CATSDPRTGASSELFF.

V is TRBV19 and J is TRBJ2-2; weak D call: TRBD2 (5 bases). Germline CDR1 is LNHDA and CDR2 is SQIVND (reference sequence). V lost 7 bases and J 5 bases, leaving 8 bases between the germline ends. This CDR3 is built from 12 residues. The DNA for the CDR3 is TGTGCCAGTAAGCGGATTACCGGGGAGCTGTTTTTT. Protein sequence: CASKRITGELFF.

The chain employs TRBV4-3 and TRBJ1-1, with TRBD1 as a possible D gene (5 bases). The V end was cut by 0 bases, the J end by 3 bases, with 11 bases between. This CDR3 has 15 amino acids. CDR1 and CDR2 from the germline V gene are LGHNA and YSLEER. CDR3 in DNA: TGCGCCAGCAGCCAAGATCGTGGGGACTACACTGAAGCTTTCTTT. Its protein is CASSQDRGDYTEAFF.

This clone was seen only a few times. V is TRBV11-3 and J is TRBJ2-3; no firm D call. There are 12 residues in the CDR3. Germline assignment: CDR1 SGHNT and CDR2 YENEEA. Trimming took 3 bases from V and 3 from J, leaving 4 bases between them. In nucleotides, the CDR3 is TGTGCCAGCAGCTTGCCAACAGATACGCAGTATTTT. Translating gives CASSLPTDTQYF.

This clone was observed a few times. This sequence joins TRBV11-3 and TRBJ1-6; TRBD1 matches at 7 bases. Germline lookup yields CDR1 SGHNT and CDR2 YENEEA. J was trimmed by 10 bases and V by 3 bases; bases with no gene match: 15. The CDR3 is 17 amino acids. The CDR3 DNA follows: TGTGCCAGCAGCTTGGGTGCGACAGGGAGGGGTAGGTCACCCCTCCACTTT. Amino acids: CASSLGATGRGRSPLHF.

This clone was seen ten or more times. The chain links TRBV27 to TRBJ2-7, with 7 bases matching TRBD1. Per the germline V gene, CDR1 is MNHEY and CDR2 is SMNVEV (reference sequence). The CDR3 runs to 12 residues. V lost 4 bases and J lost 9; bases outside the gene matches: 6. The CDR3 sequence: CASSSRQGGQYF. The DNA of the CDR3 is TGTGCCAGCAGTTCCCGACAGGGCGGGCAGTACTTC.

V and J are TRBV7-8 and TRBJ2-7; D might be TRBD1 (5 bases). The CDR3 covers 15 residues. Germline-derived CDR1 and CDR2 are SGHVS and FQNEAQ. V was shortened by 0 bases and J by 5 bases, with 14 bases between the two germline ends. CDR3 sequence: CASSLAFRGPNEQYF. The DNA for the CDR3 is TGTGCCAGCAGCTTAGCGTTTAGGGGCCCCAACGAGCAGTACTTC.

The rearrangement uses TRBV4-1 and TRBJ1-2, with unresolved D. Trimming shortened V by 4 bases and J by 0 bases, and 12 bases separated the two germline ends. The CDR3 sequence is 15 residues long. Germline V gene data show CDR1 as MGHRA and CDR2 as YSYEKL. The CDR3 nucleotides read TGCGCCAGCAGCCCTAACTCGGGAGCTAACTATGGCTACACCTTC. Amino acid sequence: CASSPNSGANYGYTF.

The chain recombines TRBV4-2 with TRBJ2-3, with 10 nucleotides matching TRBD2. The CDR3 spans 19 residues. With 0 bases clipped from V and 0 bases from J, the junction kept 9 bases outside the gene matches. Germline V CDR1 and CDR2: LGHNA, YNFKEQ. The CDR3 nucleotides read TGTGCCAGCAGCCAAGACGGGACTAGCGTCGGCTTCAGCACAGATACGCAGTATTTT. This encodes CASSQDGTSVGFSTDTQYF.

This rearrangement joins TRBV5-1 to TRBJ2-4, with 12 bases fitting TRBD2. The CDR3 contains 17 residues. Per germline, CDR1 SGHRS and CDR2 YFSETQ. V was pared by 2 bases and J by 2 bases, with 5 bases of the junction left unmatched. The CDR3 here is CASSLGLAGFTKNIQYF. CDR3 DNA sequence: TGCGCCAGCAGCTTAGGACTAGCGGGATTTACCAAAAACATTCAGTACTTC.

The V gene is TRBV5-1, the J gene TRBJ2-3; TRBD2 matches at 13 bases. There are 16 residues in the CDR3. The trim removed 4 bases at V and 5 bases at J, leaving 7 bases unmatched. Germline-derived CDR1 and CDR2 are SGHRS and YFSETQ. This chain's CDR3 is CASSRGLAGFQDTQYF. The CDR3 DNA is TGCGCCAGCAGCAGGGGACTAGCGGGATTTCAAGATACGCAGTATTTT. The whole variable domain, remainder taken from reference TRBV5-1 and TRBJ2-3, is KAGVTQTPRYLIKTRGQQVTLSCSPISGHRSVSWYQQTPGQGLQFLFEYFSETQRNKGNFPGRFSGRQFSNSRSEMNVSTLELGDSALYLCASSRGLAGFQDTQYFGPGTRLTVL.

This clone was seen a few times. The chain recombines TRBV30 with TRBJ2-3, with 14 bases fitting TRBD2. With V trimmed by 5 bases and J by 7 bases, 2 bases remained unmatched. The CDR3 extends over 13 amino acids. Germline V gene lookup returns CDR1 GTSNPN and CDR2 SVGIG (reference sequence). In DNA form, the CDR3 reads TGTGCCTGGGGGACTAGCGGGGGAAATACGCAGTATTTT. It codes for CAWGTSGGNTQYF.